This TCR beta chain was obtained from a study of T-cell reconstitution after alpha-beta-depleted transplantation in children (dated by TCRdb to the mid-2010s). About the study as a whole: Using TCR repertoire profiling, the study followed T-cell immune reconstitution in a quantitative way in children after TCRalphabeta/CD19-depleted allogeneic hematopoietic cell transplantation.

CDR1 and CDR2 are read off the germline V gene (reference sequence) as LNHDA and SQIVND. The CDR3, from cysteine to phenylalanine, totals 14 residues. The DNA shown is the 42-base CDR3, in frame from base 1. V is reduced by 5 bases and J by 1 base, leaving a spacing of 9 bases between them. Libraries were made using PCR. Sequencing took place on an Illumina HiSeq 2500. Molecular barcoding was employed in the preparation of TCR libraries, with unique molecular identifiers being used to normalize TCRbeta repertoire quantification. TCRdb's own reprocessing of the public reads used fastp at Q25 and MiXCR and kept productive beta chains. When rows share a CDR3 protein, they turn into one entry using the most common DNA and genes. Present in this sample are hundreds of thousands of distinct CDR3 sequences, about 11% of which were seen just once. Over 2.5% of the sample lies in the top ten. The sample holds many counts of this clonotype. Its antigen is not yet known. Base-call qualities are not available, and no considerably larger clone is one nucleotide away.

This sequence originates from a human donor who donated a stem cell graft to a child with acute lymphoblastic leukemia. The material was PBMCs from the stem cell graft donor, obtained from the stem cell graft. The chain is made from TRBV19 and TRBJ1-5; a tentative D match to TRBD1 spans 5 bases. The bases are TGTGCCAGTAGTGACCGACAGAGCAATCAGCCCCAGCATTTT. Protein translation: CASSDRQSNQPQHF. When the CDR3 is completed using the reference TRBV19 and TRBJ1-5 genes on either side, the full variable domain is DGGITQSPKYLFRKEGQNVTLSCEQNLNHDAMYWYRQDPGQGLRLIYYSQIVNDFQKGDIAEGYSVSREKKESFPLTVTSAQKNPTAFYLCASSDRQSNQPQHFGDGTRLSIL.